This passage covers 32 T cell receptor beta chains from one sample sequenced in a study of cytotoxic CD8 clonotypes in ibrutinib-treated CLL. The protocol was immunoSEQ multiplex PCR, while the TCRdb copy is restricted to in-frame clones and leaves out a portion. The data show tens of thousands of clones, about nine tenths seen once. The sample in question was PBMCs, obtained after 12 months of ibrutinib treatment. Receptor source: a human donor with chronic lymphocytic leukemia.

The chain combines TRBV9 with TRBJ1-1, with D uncertain. Trimming shortened V by 0 bases and J by 5 bases, and 8 bases separated the two germline ends. This CDR3 spans 13 amino acids. Germline V gene sequence: CDR1 SGDLS, CDR2 YYNGEE. Here the CDR3 DNA reads TGTGCCAGCAGCGTAGGGGTAATGACTGAAGCTTTCTTT. Its protein product is CASSVGVMTEAFF.

The chain has TRBV5-4 and TRBJ2-7, with TRBD2 as a possible D gene (5 bases). CDR1 and CDR2 (germline): SGHNT, YYREEE (reference sequence). Trimming took off 1 base at V and 2 bases at J, with 7 bases between the two ends. There are 13 residues in the CDR3. The CDR3 protein is CASSLTGTYEQYF. As DNA, the CDR3 is TGTGCCAGCAGCTTGACGGGAACCTACGAGCAGTACTTC.

The rearrangement links TRBV4-2 to TRBJ2-2; D call uncertain. CDR3 size: 17 residues. Germline lookup yields CDR1 LGHNA and CDR2 YNFKEQ. The V end was cut by 0 bases, the J end by 0 bases, with 11 bases between. The CDR3 DNA reads TGTGCCAGCAGCCAAGATGTACAACATACGAACACCGGGGAGCTGTTTTTT. Translated: CASSQDVQHTNTGELFF.

V gene TRBV19 combines with J gene TRBJ1-2, with 7 bases that match TRBD1. V gave up 4 bases and J gave up 5 bases; unmatched junction bases: 4. Germline lookup yields CDR1 LNHDA and CDR2 SQIVND (reference sequence). CDR3 size: 13 residues. The CDR3, as DNA: TGTGCCAGTAGTACTCTACAGGGGTATGGCTACACCTTC. Translation gives CASSTLQGYGYTF.

The chain uses TRBV5-1 and TRBJ1-1; 9 nucleotides match TRBD1. The CDR3 is 14 residues long. Germline V gene lookup returns CDR1 SGHRS and CDR2 YFSETQ. V shed 2 bases and J 4 bases; nucleotides not matched to a gene: 3. For the CDR3, the DNA is TGCGCCAGCAGCTTTCGGACAGGGGCCACTGAAGCTTTCTTT. Amino acid sequence: CASSFRTGATEAFF.

The chain has TRBV6-5 and TRBJ1-5; 8 nucleotides line up with TRBD1. V gave up 2 bases and J gave up 3 bases; unmatched junction bases: 3. Germline loops: CDR1 MNHEY, CDR2 SVGAGI. The CDR3 length is 15 residues. The DNA of the CDR3 is TGTGCCAGCAGTTACGGGACAGGTTTCAATCAGCCCCAGCATTTT. Translated, it gives CASSYGTGFNQPQHF.

The V gene is TRBV5-6, the J gene TRBJ1-1, with TRBD1 matching over 7 bases. CDR3 size: 15 residues. The J segment lost 3 bases and the V segment lost 3 bases, leaving 8 bases of the junction unmatched. CDR1 is SGHDT, CDR2 YYEEEE, per germline. The CDR3 here is CASSWDRDRYTEAFF. The CDR3 nucleotides are TGTGCCAGCAGCTGGGACCGGGACAGATACACTGAAGCTTTCTTT. The entire variable domain, with the rest obtained from reference TRBV5-6 and TRBJ1-1, is as follows: DAGVTQSPTHLIKTRGQQVTLRCSPKSGHDTVSWYQQALGQGPQFIFQYYEEEERQRGNFPDRFSGHQFPNYSSELNVNALLLGDSALYLCASSWDRDRYTEAFFGQGTRLTVV.

The chain employs TRBV9 and TRBJ1-2, with D possibly TRBD1 on 5 matching bases. CDR1 and CDR2 (germline): SGDLS, YYNGEE. The CDR3 length is 20 residues. Trimming removed 0 bases from V and 2 bases from J, with 26 bases in between. The CDR3 region has the DNA TGTGCCAGCAGCGTAGAACCAGGGACGAATCGCTTCCCGGAGAACTATGGCTACACCTTC. It codes for CASSVEPGTNRFPENYGYTF.

The rearrangement links TRBV4-1 to TRBJ2-6; D gene ambiguous. V was trimmed by 1 base and J by 0 bases, leaving 10 bases between them. Per germline, CDR1 MGHRA and CDR2 YSYEKL. The CDR3 runs to 17 residues. CDR3 in amino acids: CASSQVQLSSGANVLTF. The DNA for the CDR3 is TGCGCCAGCAGCCAAGTACAGTTGAGCTCTGGGGCCAACGTCCTGACTTTC.

V usage is TRBV23-1 and J usage is TRBJ2-3; TRBD2 matches at 8 bases. TRBV23-1 belongs to the ORF category, with a function that is uncertain. After removal of 1 base from V and 3 bases from J, the junction contained 12 bases not matched to a gene. This CDR3 contains 18 residues. Written as DNA, the CDR3 is TGCGCCAGCAGTCAATTGGCGGTTGCGGGAGGTGAGACAGATACGCAGTATTTT. It codes for CASSQLAVAGGETDTQYF.

The V gene is TRBV19, the J gene TRBJ2-7; 9 bases map to TRBD2. Germline CDR1 is LNHDA and CDR2 is SQIVND (reference sequence). The CDR3 has 16 residues. The J segment lost 6 bases and the V segment lost 1 base, leaving 10 bases of the junction unmatched. CDR3 nucleotides: TGTGCCAGTAGTATAGGATTCGGGCTAGCGGGAATCGAGCAGTACTTC. Its protein is CASSIGFGLAGIEQYF.

This sequence joins TRBV5-1 and TRBJ2-6, with D tentatively TRBD1 (6 bases). V dropped 0 bases and J dropped 2 bases, with 12 bases sitting between them. Germline CDR1 and CDR2: SGHRS and YFSETQ. The CDR3 consists of 17 residues. CDR3 sequence (DNA): TGCGCCAGCAGCTTGGGAGCTACAGGGACTGGGGCCAACGTCCTGACTTTC. Translation gives CASSLGATGTGANVLTF.

This chain joins TRBV5-1 and TRBJ2-1; 11 nucleotides align to TRBD2. This CDR3 is 15 amino acids long. V was clipped by 4 bases and J by 2 bases; unmatched bases: 2. Germline V lookup: CDR1 SGHRS, CDR2 YFSETQ. The CDR3 DNA reads as TGCGCCAGCAGCGCACTAGCGGGGGCCTACAATGAGCAGTTCTTC. Its translation is CASSALAGAYNEQFF.

The chain recombines TRBV9 with TRBJ1-4; 7 bases are shared with TRBD1. This CDR3 spans 15 amino acids. In germline, CDR1 is SGDLS, CDR2 YYNGEE. V shed 6 bases, J shed 3 bases, and the junction held 8 bases outside the gene matches. CDR3 region: CASTPEQGSNEKLFF. In DNA form, the CDR3 reads TGTGCCAGCACCCCCGAACAGGGGTCTAATGAAAAACTGTTTTTT.

As to this clone: The same CDR3 also results from other DNA sequences found in this sample. The chain has TRBV5-1 and TRBJ1-1; D is perhaps TRBD1 (5 bases). Between the trimmed V and J ends, which lost 1 base and 1 base, there was a span of 8 bases. The V gene's germline CDR1 is SGHRS and CDR2 YFSETQ. This CDR3 has 14 amino acids. CDR3 bases: TGCGCCAGCAGCTTGACGGGGGGGAACACTGAAGCTTTCTTT. This encodes CASSLTGGNTEAFF.

The chain uses TRBV5-1 and TRBJ2-7; TRBD2 matches 9 bases. V trimming: 5 bases; J trimming: 5 bases; junction bases outside the gene matches: 2. From germline, CDR1 is SGHRS and CDR2 YFSETQ. This CDR3 comprises 12 residues. The CDR3 protein is CASRRGGNEQYF. CDR3 bases: TGCGCCAGCAGGCGGGGGGGTAACGAGCAGTACTTC.

V is TRBV28 and J is TRBJ2-7, with unresolved D. Germline V gene sequence: CDR1 MDHEN, CDR2 SYDVKM. Trimming shortened V by 7 bases and J by 3 bases, and 16 bases separated the two germline ends. The CDR3 has 14 residues. CDR3 in DNA: TGTGCCAGCACCGTGAGGCAGAAGAACTACGAGCAGTACTTC. It is translated as CASTVRQKNYEQYF.

CDR3 coding DNA: TGTGCCAGCAGCTTTGGACTGATCTATGGCTACACCTTC. This encodes CASSFGLIYGYTF. The chain has TRBV14 and TRBJ1-2; D remains ambiguous. V lost 5 bases and J 4 bases, leaving 11 bases between the germline ends. The CDR3 length is 13 residues. The germline gives CDR1 SGHDN, CDR2 FVKESK.

V and J are TRBV6-6 and TRBJ2-7; TRBD1 might be the D (7 bases). The CDR3 totals 15 residues. Germline CDR1 and CDR2: MNHNY and SVGAGI (reference sequence). V was trimmed by 1 base and J by 4 bases, leaving 14 bases between them. The CDR3, as DNA: TGTGCCAGCAGTTACTTGGGGGGCAGGGGGTACGAGCAGTACTTC. As protein: CASSYLGGRGYEQYF.

This sequence joins TRBV18 and TRBJ2-2; the D call may be TRBD1 or TRBD2 (5 bases each). The CDR3 is 14 residues long. V lost 8 bases to trimming and J lost 7 bases, with 17 bases between them. Germline-derived CDR1 and CDR2 are KGHSH and LQKENI. The CDR3 sequence is CASKISGSGGELFF. The CDR3 region has the DNA TGTGCCAGCAAAATATCAGGGAGTGGCGGGGAGCTGTTTTTT.

The chain couples TRBV7-9 to TRBJ2-3, with unresolved D. Trimming removed 5 bases from V and 0 bases from J, with 9 bases in between. CDR3 length: 14 residues. Germline loops: CDR1 SEHNR, CDR2 FQNEAQ (reference sequence). The CDR3 sequence: CASSPAPSTDTQYF. Written as DNA, the CDR3 is TGTGCCAGCAGCCCTGCCCCTAGCACAGATACGCAGTATTTT. Full variable domain (outside the CDR3, taken from reference TRBV7-9 and TRBJ2-3): DTGVSQNPRHKITKRGQNVTFRCDPISEHNRLYWYRQTLGQGPEFLTYFQNEAQLEKSRLLSDRFSAERPKGSFSTLEIQRTEQGDSAMYLCASSPAPSTDTQYFGPGTRLTVL.

The chain joins TRBV7-8 to TRBJ2-2; TRBD1 aligns across 9 bases. From germline, CDR1 is SGHVS and CDR2 FQNEAQ. This CDR3 region has 16 residues. The J segment lost 6 bases and the V segment lost 1 base, leaving 6 bases of the junction unmatched. The CDR3 reads CASSLVGQGAPGELFF. The CDR3 DNA follows: TGTGCCAGCAGCTTAGTGGGACAGGGTGCCCCCGGGGAGCTGTTTTTT.

The chain has TRBV5-6 and TRBJ1-6; D uncertain. The CDR3 has 12 amino acids. Germline V gene data show CDR1 as SGHDT and CDR2 as YYEEEE. Deletions cut 1 base from V and 10 bases from J, with 6 bases between. CDR3 in amino acids: CASSLYGSPLHF. Written as DNA, the CDR3 is TGTGCCAGCAGCTTGTATGGCTCACCCCTCCACTTT.

V is TRBV9 and J is TRBJ2-7; tentative D call: TRBD2 (7 bases). With 0 bases removed from V and 7 bases from J, the gap between germline ends came to 14 bases. Germline V gene data show CDR1 as SGDLS and CDR2 as YYNGEE. This CDR3 is 14 amino acids long. The CDR3 sequence: CASSVAGEAGEQYF. The CDR3 region has the DNA TGTGCCAGCAGCGTAGCAGGGGAAGCGGGAGAGCAGTACTTC.

The chain is built from TRBV19 and TRBJ2-5, with D uncertain. The CDR3 totals 13 residues. CDR1 and CDR2 (germline): LNHDA, SQIVND (reference sequence). The germline V and J ends were trimmed by 3 bases and 5 bases, with 10 bases remaining between them. The CDR3 DNA reads TGTGCCAGTAGTATTTTGGGTTTCGAGACCCAGTACTTC. Protein sequence: CASSILGFETQYF.

This chain joins TRBV6-1 and TRBJ2-1; 8 bases agree with TRBD2. Germline V gene sequence: CDR1 MNHNS, CDR2 SASEGT. The CDR3 runs 13 residues. V shed 7 bases and J 9 bases; nucleotides not matched to a gene: 8. CDR3 in amino acids: CASIGLASGEQFF. The DNA of the CDR3 is TGTGCCAGCATAGGACTAGCATCGGGTGAGCAGTTCTTC.

The chain couples TRBV7-9 to TRBJ2-2, with 8 bases lining up with TRBD2. The V gene end was trimmed by 7 bases and the J gene end by 1 base; junction bases not matched to a gene: 8. Germline loops: CDR1 SEHNR, CDR2 FQNEAQ (reference sequence). The CDR3 has 16 residues. CDR3 protein: CASTPLAGGNTGELFF. DNA of the CDR3: TGTGCCAGCACCCCTTTGGCGGGAGGGAACACCGGGGAGCTGTTTTTT.

This clone was picked up a small number of times. The genes are TRBV2 and TRBJ1-5, with D hard to call. Germline V gives CDR1 SNHLY, CDR2 FYNNEI. The CDR3 has 12 residues. V was pared by 8 bases and J by 0 bases, with 5 bases between. CDR3 in DNA: TGTGCCAGCCGGAATAGCAATCAGCCCCAGCATTTT. Protein product: CASRNSNQPQHF.

The genes are TRBV7-3 and TRBJ1-1; D call uncertain. Germline V CDR1 and CDR2: SGHTA, FQGTGA. This CDR3 comprises 15 residues. V was clipped by 1 base and J by 1 base, with 10 bases between them. CDR3 region: CASSLIGLTNTEAFF. The CDR3 DNA reads as TGTGCCAGCAGCTTAATAGGCCTTACGAACACTGAAGCTTTCTTT.

In its sample, this clone was seen a few times. This chain links TRBV5-1 with TRBJ1-2; 7 bases match TRBD1. Germline-derived CDR1 and CDR2 are SGHRS and YFSETQ. This CDR3 spans 14 amino acids. Germline trimming cut 0 bases from V and 8 bases from J; bases unmatched to any gene: 7. CDR3 DNA sequence: TGCGCCAGCAGCTTGGCCCCAGGGGGAGGAGGCTACACCTTC. Translated, it gives CASSLAPGGGGYTF.

The V and J genes are TRBV5-6 and TRBJ2-5; TRBD2 might be the D (6 bases). With 0 bases removed from V and 2 bases from J, the gap between germline ends came to 11 bases. The CDR3 runs 15 residues. Germline loops: CDR1 SGHDT, CDR2 YYEEEE. The CDR3 sequence: CASSLDVAGQETQYF. The CDR3 nucleotides are TGTGCCAGCAGCTTGGATGTGGCGGGACAAGAGACCCAGTACTTC.

This chain uses TRBV27 with TRBJ1-4; 12 bases match TRBD1. V lost 4 bases to trimming and J lost 8 bases; unmatched junction nucleotides: 5. CDR3 length: 15 amino acids. Germline values: CDR1 MNHEY, CDR2 SMNVEV (reference sequence). CDR3 DNA: TGTGCCAGCAGTTCCCTCGGGACAGGGGGCGAAAAACTGTTTTTT. Protein product: CASSSLGTGGEKLFF.